This TCR beta chain comes out of a study of blood T cell repertoires in COVID-19. Whole-study context: Acute and convalescent COVID-19 samples came from the United States, Italy and Spain. PBMCs, B-cell-depleted T cells, or T cells provided the cDNA or gDNA that made up the material.

The CDR3 consists of 14 residues. Deletions cut 7 bases from V and 3 bases from J, with 13 bases between. Germline values: CDR1 LNHDA, CDR2 SQIVND (reference sequence). The method was immunoSEQ multiplex PCR; TCRdb's version includes in-frame clones alone and lacks a portion of them. The data show just over 300,000 clones, with just over 85% seen just once and about 4.2% held by the top ten. This clone was seen just once. J is TRBJ2-1 and V is TRBV19, with a weak D call TRBD1 (5 bases). This TCR came from a man aged 30 to 45 who had recovered from COVID-19. The specimen was PBMCs or T cells enriched from blood (not recorded which). The DNA for the CDR3 is TGTGCCAGTAAGGGCCAGGGCGACTACAATGAGCAGTTCTTC. This encodes CASKGQGDYNEQFF. Using reference TRBV19 and TRBJ2-1 for the parts outside the CDR3, the full variable domain is DGGITQSPKYLFRKEGQNVTLSCEQNLNHDAMYWYRQDPGQGLRLIYYSQIVNDFQKGDIAEGYSVSREKKESFPLTVTSAQKNPTAFYLCASKGQGDYNEQFFGPGTRLTVL.